This section outlines one TCR beta chain sequence together with its context. There were TCR beta CDR3 regions amplified from RNA transcripts. RT-PCR in the first round (using the HTBI primer set) targeted the TCR CDR3. MiXCR, applied by TCRdb to the multiplex PCR reads, yields one record per CDR3 protein. This sample carries 650,000 to 850,000 distinct CDR3 sequences, around a sixth of them seen once, and the ten largest clones take around 17%. The V and J ends lost 5 bases and 4 bases respectively, with 14 bases between them. The CDR3 is 15 residues long. Germline CDR1 reads MNHEY; CDR2 reads SVGAGI. The data derive from a study of T cells in Graves' hyperthyroidism and ophthalmopathy.

The sample taken for sequencing was blood. The sequence was obtained from a woman in her 50s with Graves' hyperthyroidism that later progressed to Graves' ophthalmopathy. The rearrangement joins TRBV6-5 to TRBJ1-4; D might be TRBD1 (6 bases). The CDR3 bases are TGTGCCAGCAGTAACAGTCCAGGGGATAATGAAAAACTGTTTTTT. It encodes CASSNSPGDNEKLFF.